These 29 T cell receptor beta chains were sequenced from one sample in a study of naive and memory T cell subsets. General study findings and limits: A few larger clonotypes appeared in naive repertoires, especially CD8, possibly memory cells re-expressing CD45RA.

These receptors lack a known antigen. The beta constant-region primer was an equimolar mix of two oligonucleotides covering TRBC1 and TRBC2. The ligated cDNA underwent four PCR rounds using SP2 and nested alpha and beta constant-region primers. Each CDR3 protein is one row after TCRdb ran MiXCR on the UMI-ligation and nested PCR reads. The repertoire includes 150,000 or so distinct CDR3 sequences, roughly 22% of them detected once, and roughly 0.1% sits in the top ten. Specimen: naive CD4+ T cells from blood. Receptors were obtained from a human donor in good health.

V is TRBV6-2 or TRBV6-3 and J is TRBJ2-1; the match to TRBD2 covers 7 bases. The junction had 6 bases not matched to a gene; V was cut back by 2 bases and J by 14 bases. Germline V gene lookup returns CDR1 MNHEY and CDR2 SVGEGT. The CDR3 runs to 12 residues. The CDR3 is CASSYPEREKFF. The CDR3 DNA sequence: TGTGCCAGCAGTTACCCAGAGCGGGAAAAGTTCTTC.

The chain recombines TRBV7-9 with TRBJ2-2, with 14 positions matching TRBD2. The ends lost 5 bases at V and 7 bases at J; junction bases unmatched: 9. CDR3 length: 17 residues. Germline V gene data show CDR1 as SEHNR and CDR2 as FQNEAQ (reference sequence). CDR3 DNA sequence: TGTGCCAGCAGCCGCGACCCGGGACTAGCGGGAGTCGGGGAGCTGTTTTTT. It yields the protein CASSRDPGLAGVGELFF.

The V gene is TRBV6-5, the J gene TRBJ2-7, with 9 nucleotides matching TRBD1. CDR3 length: 14 residues. The J segment lost 5 bases and the V segment lost 0 bases, leaving 2 bases of the junction unmatched. Germline lookup yields CDR1 MNHEY and CDR2 SVGAGI. In DNA, the CDR3 is TGTGCCAGCAGTTACTCCGGGACAGGGCACGAGCAGTACTTC. Amino acids: CASSYSGTGHEQYF.

This rearrangement joins TRBV7-9 to TRBJ1-1; 7 bases map to TRBD1. The germline gives CDR1 SEHNR, CDR2 FQNEAQ (reference sequence). V lost 2 bases to trimming and J lost 4 bases; unmatched junction nucleotides: 4. The CDR3 runs to 14 residues. The CDR3 nucleotides read TGTGCCAGCAGCTTAACAGGGGTCGGCACTGAAGCTTTCTTT. This translates into CASSLTGVGTEAFF. Together with reference TRBV7-9 and TRBJ1-1, the CDR3 gives the full variable domain: DTGVSQNPRHKITKRGQNVTFRCDPISEHNRLYWYRQTLGQGPEFLTYFQNEAQLEKSRLLSDRFSAERPKGSFSTLEIQRTEQGDSAMYLCASSLTGVGTEAFFGQGTRLTVV.

The table lists this clonotype with many counts. The chain carries TRBV6-2 or TRBV6-3 and TRBJ2-1; 11 bases are a match to TRBD2. The CDR3 runs to 15 residues. J was trimmed by 16 bases and V by 6 bases; bases with no gene match: 17. Germline V gives CDR1 MNHEY, CDR2 SVGEGT. The CDR3 sequence: CASRSGGLAGGRGFF. CDR3 in DNA: TGTGCCAGCAGATCTGGGGGTCTAGCGGGAGGCCGGGGATTCTTC.

The chain carries TRBV6-5 and TRBJ2-6; no clear D gene. There are 17 residues in the CDR3. CDR1 MNHEY and CDR2 SVGAGI come from the germline V gene. The V end was cut by 6 bases, the J end by 1 base, with 16 bases between. CDR3 nucleotides: TGTGCCAGCAGCCGAATATTGGTATCTTCTGGGGCCAACGTCCTGACTTTC. Its protein product is CASSRILVSSGANVLTF.

This clonotype was recorded many times. The chain links TRBV12-3 or TRBV12-4 to TRBJ2-7; 8 positions match TRBD1. Losses at the gene ends were 4 bases for V and 6 bases for J; bases not matched to a gene: 5. This CDR3 has 13 amino acids. The CDR3 reads CASSSTGDGEQYF. As DNA, the CDR3 is TGTGCCAGCAGTTCGACAGGGGATGGCGAGCAGTACTTC.

The rearrangement uses TRBV6-1 and TRBJ1-3, with D possibly TRBD1 on 5 matching bases. The CDR3 is 17 amino acids. Trimming removed 6 bases at V and 0 bases at J, with 18 bases between. CDR1 and CDR2 (germline): MNHNS, SASEGT. The DNA of the CDR3 is TGTGCCAGCAGGGGAGGTGGGGCAGGGAGCTCTGGAAACACCATATATTTT. Encoded protein: CASRGGGAGSSGNTIYF.

This clonotype has just a few counts. This chain's CDR3 is CASRLAVLSYNEQFF. The CDR3 DNA follows: TGTGCCAGCAGGCTAGCGGTTCTCTCCTACAATGAGCAGTTCTTC. The chain employs TRBV28 and TRBJ2-1, with 7 bases aligning to TRBD2. Trimming at V came to 6 bases and at J to 0 bases, leaving 5 bases not matched to a gene. This CDR3 region has 15 residues. Looked up from germline, CDR1 is MDHEN and CDR2 is SYDVKM.

CDR3 sequence: CASSLGQGNDEQYF. CDR3 bases: TGTGCCAGCAGTCTGGGACAGGGGAACGACGAGCAGTACTTC. This sequence joins TRBV12-3 or TRBV12-4 and TRBJ2-7; 10 bases are shared with TRBD1. V lost 5 bases to trimming and J lost 5 bases; unmatched junction nucleotides: 6. This CDR3 spans 14 amino acids.

V gene TRBV11-2 combines with J gene TRBJ2-7, with D possibly being TRBD2 (6 bases). V lost 6 bases to trimming and J lost 1 base, with 13 bases between them. The CDR3 extends over 14 amino acids. Germline V gene data show CDR1 as SGHAT and CDR2 as FQNNGV. CDR3 nucleotide sequence: TGTGCCAGCAGGGCGGGATTCTATTCCTACGAGCAGTACTTC. This codes for CASRAGFYSYEQYF.

In its sample, this clonotype was seen a few times. V usage is TRBV19 and J usage is TRBJ2-7; tentatively, D is TRBD1 (6 bases). Germline V gene data show CDR1 as LNHDA and CDR2 as SQIVND (reference sequence). V gave up 3 bases and J gave up 4 bases, with 22 bases separating them. This CDR3 has 17 amino acids. Here the CDR3 DNA reads TGTGCCAGTAGTATCCGCCATAGGGCCTTAACAGGGTACGAGCAGTACTTC. This sequence encodes CASSIRHRALTGYEQYF.

The V and J genes are TRBV18 and TRBJ2-5; D call uncertain. The V and J ends lost 3 bases and 5 bases respectively, with 7 bases between them. This CDR3 spans 12 amino acids. Germline V gene sequence: CDR1 KGHSH, CDR2 LQKENI. CDR3 loop: CASSPKPETQYF. The CDR3 DNA follows: TGTGCCAGCTCACCCAAACCCGAGACCCAGTACTTC.

The chain uses TRBV29-1 and TRBJ2-7, with 9 bases identical to TRBD1. From germline, CDR1 is SQVTM and CDR2 ANQGSEA. This CDR3 is built from 13 residues. The V gene end was trimmed by 6 bases and the J gene end by 4 bases; junction bases not matched to a gene: 7. The CDR3 protein is CSVGRDRDYEQYF. CDR3 coding DNA: TGCAGCGTGGGTCGGGACAGGGATTACGAGCAGTACTTC.

The gene calls are TRBV20-1 and TRBJ1-5; maybe TRBD1 (5 bases). Germline lookup yields CDR1 DFQATT and CDR2 SNEGSKA (reference sequence). The CDR3 extends over 13 amino acids. The V end was cut by 3 bases, the J end by 1 base, with 7 bases between. The chain's CDR3 is CSASRDSNQPQHF. The CDR3, as DNA: TGCAGTGCTAGCCGGGACAGCAATCAGCCCCAGCATTTT.

CDR3 bases: TGTGCCAGCAGCTTACAACCCCTCTACGAGCAGTACTTC. It specifies CASSLQPLYEQYF. This sequence joins TRBV7-2 and TRBJ2-7; no reliable D call. The CDR3 is made up of 13 amino acids. Trimming took 2 bases from V and 3 from J, leaving 8 bases between them. Germline lookup yields CDR1 SGHTA and CDR2 FQGNSA.

In this sample, this clonotype turned up once. This chain uses TRBV11-3 with TRBJ2-3; D assignment may be TRBD1 or TRBD2 (5 bases each). CDR1 SGHNT and CDR2 YENEEA come from the germline V gene. The V end was cut by 5 bases, the J end by 6 bases, with 12 bases between. There are 13 residues in the CDR3. CDR3 residues: CASSGGPHDTQYF. The CDR3 bases are TGTGCCAGCAGCGGGGGACCTCACGATACGCAGTATTTT.

The gene calls are TRBV7-2 and TRBJ2-3, with 7 bases lining up with TRBD2. This CDR3 comprises 18 residues. CDR1 is SGHTA and CDR2 is FQGNSA in the germline V gene. Trimming cost V 5 bases and J 2 bases; bases outside gene matches: 16. The CDR3 bases are TGTGCCAGCAGCCCCTCGTTGGTAGCGGGCCGCTTCACAGATACGCAGTATTTT. It encodes CASSPSLVAGRFTDTQYF.

This clonotype has only a few counts. The chain employs TRBV6-5 and TRBJ1-5; 8 bases are a match to TRBD1. With V trimmed by 6 bases and J by 3 bases, 4 bases remained unmatched. Germline V gene sequence: CDR1 MNHEY, CDR2 SVGAGI. CDR3 length: 14 residues. CDR3 nucleotides: TGTGCCAGCAGCCGGACAGGGAACAATCAGCCCCAGCATTTT. Translation gives CASSRTGNNQPQHF.

This clonotype showed up just a few times. The chain recombines TRBV20-1 with TRBJ2-3; 7 positions agree with TRBD2. J was trimmed by 4 bases and V by 6 bases; bases with no gene match: 7. The germline gives CDR1 DFQATT, CDR2 SNEGSKA (reference sequence). The CDR3 covers 13 residues. CDR3 region: CSAAGDEADTQYF. The CDR3 nucleotides are TGCAGTGCCGCGGGGGATGAAGCAGATACGCAGTATTTT.

This clonotype was found a few times. The V and J genes are TRBV12-3 or TRBV12-4 and TRBJ2-1; 11 nucleotides line up with TRBD1. The CDR3 has 13 residues. Germline trimming cut 7 bases from V and 8 bases from J; bases unmatched to any gene: 4. DNA for the CDR3: TGTGCCAGCAAGGGACAGGGGGGGGATGAGCAGTTCTTC. Its protein product is CASKGQGGDEQFF.

This clonotype has only a few counts. This rearrangement joins TRBV6-5 to TRBJ2-7; no firm D call. The CDR3 totals 14 residues. Trimming shortened V by 0 bases and J by 0 bases, and 6 bases separated the two germline ends. Germline V gene sequence: CDR1 MNHEY, CDR2 SVGAGI. CDR3 bases: TGTGCCAGCAGTTACTCGACGAGCTCCTACGAGCAGTACTTC. Translated, it gives CASSYSTSSYEQYF.

This clonotype was counted at least ten times. This chain links TRBV24-1 with TRBJ2-1; TRBD2 agrees at 8 bases. The CDR3 runs 13 residues. Germline assignment: CDR1 KGHDR and CDR2 SFDVKD. V gave up 7 bases and J gave up 9 bases; unmatched junction bases: 7. For the CDR3, the DNA is TGTGCCACCAGACGGGAGGGCCTAGGTGAGCAGTTCTTC. Encoded protein: CATRREGLGEQFF.

This clonotype showed up just a few times. The V gene is TRBV12-3 or TRBV12-4, the J gene TRBJ2-1; D is uncertain. This CDR3 contains 10 residues. The V end was cut by 7 bases, the J end by 10 bases, with 8 bases between. The CDR3 DNA sequence: TGTGCCAGCACCTCCAAGGAGCAGTTCTTC. As protein: CASTSKEQFF.

Ten or more counts support this clonotype. This rearrangement joins TRBV6-5 to TRBJ2-1; D is uncertain. V was cut by 2 bases and J by 9 bases, with 5 bases left in between. The germline V gene has CDR1 MNHEY and CDR2 SVGAGI. There are 11 residues in the CDR3. CDR3 sequence reads: CASSYVGEQFF. In DNA, the CDR3 is TGTGCCAGCAGTTACGTGGGTGAGCAGTTCTTC.

This chain joins TRBV29-1 and TRBJ2-1, with 11 nucleotides matching TRBD2. V lost 6 bases to trimming and J lost 6 bases; unmatched junction nucleotides: 4. CDR1 and CDR2 from the germline V gene are SQVTM and ANQGSEA. The CDR3 is 13 amino acids. The CDR3 DNA follows: TGCAGCGTAGCCGGGACTAGCGGCAATGAGCAGTTCTTC. Its protein product is CSVAGTSGNEQFF.

This chain joins TRBV12-3 or TRBV12-4 and TRBJ2-7, with TRBD1 as a possible D gene (6 bases). The CDR3 sequence is 13 residues long. V gave up 5 bases and J gave up 2 bases, with 10 bases separating them. As DNA, the CDR3 is TGTGCCAGCAGTGGGACATTCGCCTACGAGCAGTACTTC. Its translation: CASSGTFAYEQYF.

This clonotype was recorded a few times. The J gene is TRBJ2-1, the V gene TRBV11-1; D is unclear. The V end was cut by 1 base, the J end by 7 bases, with 14 bases between. CDR3 size: 15 residues. In germline, CDR1 is SGHAT, CDR2 FQDESV (reference sequence). The CDR3 region is CASSLVFTVANEQFF. Written as DNA, the CDR3 is TGTGCCAGCAGCTTAGTTTTTACAGTTGCTAATGAGCAGTTCTTC.

This chain links TRBV3-1 with TRBJ2-4; tentatively, D is TRBD1 or TRBD2 (5 bases each). Per germline, CDR1 LGHDT and CDR2 YNNKEL (reference sequence). This CDR3 spans 15 amino acids. Trimming stripped 1 base from V and 3 bases from J, with 10 bases between. The CDR3 DNA reads TGTGCCAGCAGCCAAGTAGGGACGGACAAAAACATTCAGTACTTC. Translated, it gives CASSQVGTDKNIQYF.